Listed here is a single T cell receptor (beta chain). Its specificity is not known. The V gene's germline CDR1 is SEHNR and CDR2 FQNEAQ (reference sequence). The CDR3 sequence is 15 residues long. The data derive from a study of blood T cells in healthy people across ages. Regarding the study as a whole: In older individuals, TCR beta diversity per million T cells was lower, falling roughly linearly with age.

It was with a sample-barcoded 5' primer and a J-beta primer mix that a second PCR of roughly 7 to 12 cycles was run. Every cDNA molecule carried a tag from a template-switch adaptor bearing 12 random nucleotides. TCRdb processed the 5' RACE reads anew with MiXCR; each CDR3 protein has one entry. This table has fewer than 750,000 distinct CDR3 sequences, over 40% appearing once. The TCR originated in a woman older than 75 in good health. What was sequenced was blood. The chain is built from TRBV7-9 and TRBJ2-4; 10 positions agree with TRBD1. The end of the DNA fits TRBJ2-7 better, so the J call may be wrong. DNA for the CDR3: TGTGCCAGCAGCTTACGGGACAGGGGTCGAGACGAGCAGTACTTC. Residues: CASSLRDRGRDEQYF.